This T cell receptor beta chain was captured by sequencing in a study of blood T cell repertoires in COVID-19 (TCRdb year 2020). Background for the entire study: Samples from collaborators originated in the United States, Italy and Spain and spanned both the acute and convalescent phases of COVID-19. The prospective study material was composed of cDNA or gDNA derived from T cells, B-cell-depleted T cells, or PBMCs. The dataset comprised deeply sampled blood TCRbeta repertoires from subjects exposed to, actively infected with, or recovered from COVID-19. The repertoires were released in a freely available public database intended as a resource for research on the immune response to SARS-CoV-2. Samples were obtained from the ongoing ImmuneRACE study (first 160 participants) and from approximately 1,200 subjects provided by 6 global collaborators. Sample metadata almost always included a de-identified subject ID, COVID-19 status, age in years and sex. Where available, HLA class I and class II types were obtained from metadata supplied by the sample provider rather than from assay-based typing. Beyond this particular receptor, the publication reports: The quantity of clinical and demographic metadata differed by source and by participant and was supplied without curation.

This clone was seen more than once but under ten times. No antigen is known for it. The sample holds no much larger clone one base away, and base qualities are not on file. Collaborating institutions collected whole blood in K2EDTA tubes following their own protocols. For TCRbeta analysis, collaborators shipped samples in one of three forms: frozen whole blood, isolated PBMCs, or DNA extracted from either of those sample types. The immunoSEQ Assay, a bias-controlled multiplex PCR, was used to amplify TCRbeta CDR3 regions from genomic DNA. Processing in the source paper ran as follows. Nucleated cell counts per sample were estimated from amplification of reference gene primers within the assay. To quantify the absolute abundance of each unique TCRbeta CDR3 rearrangement, sequence reads were collapsed and filtered. For each sample, productive Simpson clonality was calculated as the square root of Simpson's diversity index across productive rearrangements. TCRdb mirrors the immuneACCESS table, restricted to in-frame sequences. Some clones are absent from its copies; in checked studies, under half trace to an unresolved V gene, and the reason for the others is unknown. For V, J and clone size, that table is used; D and trimming come from the DNA. Here the sample has hundreds of thousands of clones; around 89% occur a single time. Over 0.2% of the sample is taken by the ten largest.

V is shortened by 5 bases, J by 5 bases, and the region joining them spans 12 bases. According to the germline V gene, CDR1 reads SGHTA and CDR2 reads FQGNSA. The CDR3 spans 14 residues, from the cysteine through the phenylalanine. Here the CDR3 DNA is all that survives: 42 bases in frame from base 1. The origin of this receptor is a woman between 18 and 30 years old with acute or convalescent COVID-19. The chain links TRBV7-2 with TRBJ1-4; TRBD1 is a weak D gene call, 5 bases matching. Specimen: peripheral blood. The bases are TGTGCCAGCAGCCGGGGGTCGGGGAATGAAAAACTGTTTTTT. It encodes CASSRGSGNEKLFF.